This T cell receptor beta chain was identified in a study of blood T cell repertoires in COVID-19. Study as a whole: The analysed material was cDNA or gDNA that came from T cells, B-cell-depleted T cells, or PBMCs.

In the original workflow: Scientists estimated how many nucleated cells there were by amplifying reference gene primers. TCRdb's copy holds only in-frame clones and misses some; the assay was immunoSEQ multiplex PCR. V and J calls and clone size follow that table, whereas D and trimming were derived from the DNA. The top ten hold over 10% of the sample, which has approximately 170,000 clones, about 80% seen once. This CDR3 is 18 amino acids long. The junction had 9 bases not matched to a gene; V was cut back by 7 bases and J by 1 base. The sequence came from a man aged 65 to 85 who had recovered from COVID-19. Material for sequencing was peripheral blood. The rearrangement uses TRBV23-1 and TRBJ2-3; TRBD2 agrees at 15 bases. TRBV23-1 is assigned to the ORF class and has an uncertain function. The CDR3 reads CASTPGLAGGAGTDTQYF. DNA for the CDR3: TGCGCCAGCACTCCGGGACTAGCGGGAGGAGCTGGCACAGATACGCAGTATTTT.